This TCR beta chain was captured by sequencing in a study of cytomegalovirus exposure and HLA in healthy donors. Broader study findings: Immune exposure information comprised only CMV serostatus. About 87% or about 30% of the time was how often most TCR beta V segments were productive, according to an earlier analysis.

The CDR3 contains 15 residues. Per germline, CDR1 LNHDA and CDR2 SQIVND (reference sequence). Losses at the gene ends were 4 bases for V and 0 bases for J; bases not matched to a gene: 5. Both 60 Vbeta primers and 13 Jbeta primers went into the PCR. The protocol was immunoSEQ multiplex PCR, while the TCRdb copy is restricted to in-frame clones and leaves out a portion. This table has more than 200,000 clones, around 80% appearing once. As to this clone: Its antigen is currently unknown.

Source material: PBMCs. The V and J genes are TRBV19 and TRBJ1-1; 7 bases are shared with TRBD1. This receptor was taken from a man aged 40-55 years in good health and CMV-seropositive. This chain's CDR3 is CASSRGTAMNTEAFF. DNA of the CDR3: TGTGCCAGTAGTAGAGGGACAGCCATGAACACTGAAGCTTTCTTT. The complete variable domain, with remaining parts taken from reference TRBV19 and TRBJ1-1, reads DGGITQSPKYLFRKEGQNVTLSCEQNLNHDAMYWYRQDPGQGLRLIYYSQIVNDFQKGDIAEGYSVSREKKESFPLTVTSAQKNPTAFYLCASSRGTAMNTEAFFGQGTRLTVV.